Below are 29 T cell receptor delta chains sequenced from a single sample in a study of γδ T cells in repeated Plasmodium falciparum infection. Flow sorting of PBMC yielded separate Vgamma9/Vdelta2+ and Vdelta2-negative gammadelta T cell populations for bulk repertoire analysis. TCRdb re-called clones from the multiplex PCR reads using CATT. Of 90,000 to 95,000 delta-chain clones listed, approximately 0.96% are singletons. The sequenced sample consisted of gamma-delta T cells from blood. These receptors all come from a pool of human donors (malaria-infected and uninfected, not separated).

This clone turned up a few times. It is likely a read error: a sequence one base away is far more abundant. Other DNA sequences in this sample translate to the same CDR3. The chain links TRDV2 to TRDJ3; 13 nucleotides match TRDD3. The J gene, absent from TCRdb, was called here by matching the DNA to germline. Per germline, CDR1 GEAIGNYY and CDR2 EKD. The CDR3 runs to 21 residues. The V segment lost 3 bases and the J segment 1 base; nucleotides outside the gene matches: 11. The CDR3 nucleotides are TGTGCCTGTGACCCAATACTGGGGGATACGGGGGCGTCCTGGGACACCCGACAGATGTTTTTC. It yields the protein CACDPILGDTGASWDTRQMFF.

The sample holds a few counts of this clone. TCRdb shows a much larger clone's protein in place of this DNA's translation, and the two differ at residue 16, likely through a read error; the protein shown is translated from the DNA. The chain joins TRDV1 to TRDJ1, with 11 nucleotides matching TRDD3. CDR1 is TSWWSYY and CDR2 is QGS in the germline V gene. This CDR3 has 19 residues. CDR3 bases: TGTGCTCTTGGGGACCTGTCATCCTCTGGGGGATACTACACCGATGAACTCATCTTT. Its translation is CALGDLSSSGGYYTDELIF.

A few counts support this clone. One base separates it from a far larger clone, so it is likely a read error. Other DNA variants within this sample encode the same CDR3. The chain joins TRDV1 to TRDJ1; 7 nucleotides match TRDD3. TCRdb lists no J gene, so it was determined here by aligning the DNA to germline. The CDR3 extends over 22 amino acids. Germline CDR1 and CDR2: TSWWSYY and QGS. In DNA, the CDR3 is TGTGCCCTTGGGGTCCCCCTTGGGGCTACTAGGAACTGGGGACCTCACACCGATAAACTCATCTTT. Translation: CALGVPLGATRNWGPHTDKLIF.

With regard to this clone: With only one base between it and a far larger clone, this is likely a read error. Other DNA sequences within the sample encode an identical CDR3. V gene TRDV1 combines with J gene TRDJ1, with TRDD3 identical over 12 bases. Germline V gene data show CDR1 as TSWWSYY and CDR2 as QGS. The CDR3 length is 23 residues. The DNA for the CDR3 is TGTGCCCTTGGTTCCTTCCTACGTAGGAGCTGGGGGATACGCCCTCGGTACACCGATAAACTCATCTTT. Translation: CALGSFLRRSWGIRPRYTDKLIF.

The table lists this clone with a few counts. The amino acid sequence in TCRdb belongs to a much larger clone and departs from this DNA's translation at residue 6, likely a sequencing read error; the sequence shown is translated from the DNA. This chain uses TRDV1 with TRDJ1; 11 bases are shared with TRDD3. TCRdb lists no J gene, so it was determined here by aligning the DNA to germline. The trim removed 1 base at V and 4 bases at J, leaving 20 bases unmatched. Germline values: CDR1 TSWWSYY, CDR2 QGS. The CDR3 extends over 21 amino acids. The CDR3 loop is CALGEHRPNYGGYEGFDKLIF. Here the CDR3 DNA reads TGTGCTCTTGGGGAACACCGTCCGAACTATGGGGGATACGAGGGGTTCGATAAACTCATCTTT.

This clone was seen more than once but under ten times. A read error is likely here: a far larger clone is one base away. Other DNA variants within this sample encode the same CDR3. This chain connects TRDV1 to TRDJ1, with 7 bases aligning to TRDD3. Germline CDR1 reads TSWWSYY; CDR2 reads QGS. CDR3 size: 22 residues. The CDR3 protein is CALGDVRVSFAGYWGYTDKLIF. CDR3 sequence (DNA): TGCGCTCTTGGGGATGTCCGGGTTAGTTTTGCCGGTTACTGGGGATACACCGATAAACTCATCTTT.

By share, this clone ranks as medium-sized. The sample carries other DNA sequences with the same CDR3. The J gene is TRDJ1, the V gene TRDV2; 10 bases map to TRDD3. Germline CDR1 reads GEAIGNYY; CDR2 reads EKD. The CDR3 totals 16 residues. V gave up 1 base and J gave up 2 bases; unmatched junction bases: 6. CDR3 loop: CACDTGDTVSTDKLIF. The DNA of the CDR3 is TGTGCCTGTGACACGGGGGATACGGTTTCTACCGATAAACTCATCTTT.

A word on this clone: TCRdb's entry gives the protein of a much larger clone, which mismatches this DNA's translation at residue 5, likely from a read error; the protein reported here is translated from the DNA. The genes are TRDV1 and TRDJ1; TRDD3 matches 8 bases. The CDR3 spans 18 residues. With V trimmed by 5 bases and J by 5 bases, 19 bases remained unmatched. In germline, CDR1 is TSWWSYY, CDR2 QGS. CDR3 sequence reads: CALGILPGGGGWRDKLIF. The DNA of the CDR3 is TGTGCTCTTGGGATACTTCCGGGAGGTGGGGGATGGAGGGATAAACTCATCTTT.

About this clone: The TCRdb protein, from a much larger clone, departs from this DNA's translation at residue 10, likely by read error; the protein shown derives from the DNA. This chain uses TRDV2 with TRDJ1; weak D call: TRDD3 (6 bases). TCRdb carries no J gene annotation; the J gene was assigned here by matching the DNA with germline. CDR1 is GEAIGNYY, CDR2 EKD, per germline. The CDR3 totals 16 residues. V gave up 2 bases and J gave up 1 base, with 16 bases separating them. DNA for the CDR3: TGTGCCTGTGACAAGGTGGGGGTTCTCTGCACCGATAAACTCATCTTT. It translates to CACDKVGVLCTDKLIF.

This clone was counted only a few times. A far larger clone is a single base away, which makes a read error likely. The same CDR3 arises from other DNA sequences in this sample as well. V gene TRAV38-2/DV8 combines with J gene TRDJ1, with TRDD3 matching 9 bases. Germline matching of the DNA provided the J gene here, since TCRdb leaves it blank. The V segment lost 10 bases and the J segment 0 bases; nucleotides outside the gene matches: 13. The CDR3 is 16 residues long. The V gene's germline CDR1 is TSESDYY and CDR2 QEAYKQQN. The CDR3 nucleotides are TGTGCTCCTGGATTTGGGGGATATCCGTACACCGATAAACTCATCTTT. It specifies CAPGFGGYPYTDKLIF.

This clone was counted ten times or more. The protein given by TCRdb reflects a much larger clone and differs at residue 10 from this DNA's translation, likely from a read error; the protein shown is the DNA's translation. For the CDR3, the DNA is TGTGCCTGCGACCGGATGGGGGGATCTCAGGGCACCGATAAACTCATCTTT. Translation: CACDRMGGSQGTDKLIF. This chain uses TRDV2 with TRDJ1; 7 nucleotides line up with TRDD3. J lost 1 base, V lost 7 bases, and 17 bases had no gene match. This CDR3 is built from 17 residues. CDR1 is GEAIGNYY and CDR2 is EKD in the germline V gene.

This clone has a count of ten or more. This sequence is one base from a far larger clone and is likely a read error. Other DNA sequences in this sample translate to the same CDR3. V usage is TRDV2 and J usage is TRDJ3; TRDD3 agrees at 12 bases. The J gene was missing in TCRdb and was found by matching the end of the DNA to germline. CDR1 GEAIGNYY and CDR2 EKD come from the germline V gene. The CDR3 consists of 20 residues. DNA of the CDR3: TGCGCCTGTGACTCGCCACTGGGGGATACCAGCTCCTGGGACACCCGACAGATGTTTTTC. This encodes CACDSPLGDTSSWDTRQMFF.

This clone was detected ten times or more. This chain links TRDV2 with TRDJ1; 9 nucleotides match TRDD3. V lost 3 bases, J lost 2 bases, and 24 bases stayed unmatched. Germline V gives CDR1 GEAIGNYY, CDR2 EKD. The CDR3 has 21 residues. The DNA of the CDR3 is TGTGCCTGTGACGGGATTACTGGGGGACCGTCCGTTGGCATCCTGACCGATAAACTCATCTTT. Protein sequence: CACDGITGGPSVGILTDKLIF.

This clone came up a few times. TCRdb's protein for this DNA is that of a much larger clone and differs from the translation at residue 10, likely a read error; the protein shown is the DNA translation. The CDR3 here is CACDTGDWGMPDTDKLIF. The CDR3 DNA reads as TGTGCCTGTGACACCGGCGACTGGGGGATGCCCGACACCGATAAACTCATCTTT. The V call is TRDV2, the J call TRDJ1; 10 nucleotides align to TRDD3. The V gene's germline CDR1 is GEAIGNYY and CDR2 EKD. Unmatched junction bases numbered 9, after V lost 0 bases and J lost 0 bases. The CDR3 covers 18 residues.

Remarks on this clone: TCRdb's protein, taken from a much larger clone, differs from this DNA's translation at residue 3, likely owing to a read error; the protein displayed comes from the DNA. CDR3 sequence (DNA): TGTGCTCCTGGGGGTCCTTCGTATACAAAAAAGGACATGAAGGGGATTCCCGATAAACTCATCTTT. As protein: CAPGGPSYTKKDMKGIPDKLIF. The rearrangement uses TRDV1 and TRDJ1; 7 positions agree with TRDD3. This CDR3 is 22 amino acids long. Germline assignment: CDR1 TSWWSYY and CDR2 QGS.

This clone was counted a few times. One base separates it from a far larger clone, so it is likely a read error. Within the sample, other DNA sequences also encode this same CDR3. V gene assignment gives TRDV1, but the J gene was left uncalled; TRDD3 reflects the table's D call only, with no check against the DNA. Germline V CDR1 and CDR2: TSWWSYY, QGS. This CDR3 contains 18 residues. CDR3 bases: TGTGCTCTTGGGGAAGTGATCGGGGGGATACAGTACACCGATAAACTTATCTTT. Its translation: CALGEVIGGIQYTDKLIF.

Ten or more counts support this clone. Other DNA sequences within the sample encode an identical CDR3. The CDR3 protein is CALGDPEGAPSSLPPWGSPGGPTDKLIF. CDR3 in DNA: TGTGCTCTTGGGGACCCTGAGGGTGCACCCAGTAGCCTTCCTCCTTGGGGTTCTCCCGGGGGTCCCACCGATAAACTCATCTTT. This chain uses TRDV1 with TRDJ1; TRDD2 aligns across 7 bases. This CDR3 has 28 residues. The junction had 44 bases not matched to a gene; V was cut back by 3 bases and J by 1 base. The germline gives CDR1 TSWWSYY, CDR2 QGS.

This clone has only a few counts. TCRdb shows a much larger clone's protein in place of this DNA's translation, and the two differ at residue 4, likely through a read error; the protein shown is translated from the DNA. The genes are TRDV2 and TRDJ1, with TRDD3 identical over 9 bases. TCRdb records no J gene; here it was assigned by comparing the DNA to germline. The CDR3 contains 17 residues. V lost 5 bases to trimming and J lost 0 bases; unmatched junction nucleotides: 12. Germline CDR1 is GEAIGNYY and CDR2 is EKD. The CDR3 is CACVGGTGGRYTDKLIF. The CDR3 bases are TGTGCCTGTGTCGGAGGTACTGGGGGACGGTACACCGATAAACTCATCTTT.

This clone was detected a few times. Translating this DNA gives a protein that differs at residue 22 from the TCRdb one, which belongs to a much larger clone; a read error is likely, and the protein shown is this translation. The chain couples TRDV1 to TRDJ1, with a weak D call TRDD2 (7 bases). Per the germline V gene, CDR1 is TSWWSYY and CDR2 is QGS. The CDR3 covers 23 residues. CDR3 DNA: TGTGCTCTTGGGGAACCGTTTCCTACTACCGGCCTCTGGGGCTGGGGACACACCGATAAACTCACCTTT. This translates into CALGEPFPTTGLWGWGHTDKLTF.

This clone was recorded many times. The amino acid sequence in TCRdb belongs to a much larger clone and departs from this DNA's translation at residue 11, likely a sequencing read error; the sequence shown is translated from the DNA. V gene TRDV2 combines with J gene TRDJ1, with TRDD3 matching 12 bases. As TCRdb names no J gene, one was assigned here on the basis of a DNA match to germline. Unmatched junction bases numbered 12, after V lost 4 bases and J lost 7 bases. This CDR3 comprises 16 residues. The germline CDR1 and CDR2 sequences are GEAIGNYY and EKD. CDR3 loop: CACDRVLGDTPLKLIF. The CDR3 DNA sequence: TGTGCCTGTGATCGGGTACTGGGGGATACCCCCCTTAAACTCATCTTT.

In its sample, this clone was seen a few times. This probably arose from a read error, given a far larger clone one base away. The sample has other DNA sequences that encode this CDR3 too. This chain uses TRDV1 with TRDJ1; 7 positions match TRDD2. Germline CDR1 reads TSWWSYY; CDR2 reads QGS. CDR3 size: 18 residues. The CDR3 DNA sequence: TGCGCTCTTGGGGAAAGGCTACTTCCTAGGGGGTACACCGATAAACTCATCTTT. Protein: CALGERLLPRGYTDKLIF.

In its sample, this clone was seen a few times. TCRdb's protein for this DNA is that of a much larger clone and differs from the translation at residue 19, likely a read error; the protein shown is the DNA translation. The V gene is TRDV1; the J gene was not called; TRDD3 is the table's D call and was not checked against the DNA. The CDR3 length is 20 residues. Germline CDR1 reads TSWWSYY; CDR2 reads QGS. The CDR3 DNA follows: TGTGCTCTTGGGGACCATTACAAAAGCATACGCCCCCGGTACACCGATAAACTCACCTTT. It encodes CALGDHYKSIRPRYTDKLTF.

This clone was seen more than once but under ten times. TCRdb's entry gives the protein of a much larger clone, which mismatches this DNA's translation at residue 3, likely from a read error; the protein reported here is translated from the DNA. The genes are TRAV38-2/DV8 and TRDJ1; D is perhaps TRDD2 (9 bases). Germline CDR1 is TSESDYY and CDR2 is QEAYKQQN. The length of the CDR3 is 27 residues. Here the CDR3 reads CAHRSRGGKTFLRALRTGGPHTDKLIF. The CDR3 region has the DNA TGTGCTCATAGGAGTCGGGGGGGGAAAACCTTCCTACGCGCTCTCCGTACTGGGGGTCCTCACACCGATAAACTCATCTTT.

This clone was seen only a few times. TCRdb lists the protein of a much larger clone for this DNA, which differs at residue 15, so this is likely a read error; the protein given here is translated from the DNA itself. The chain joins TRDV1 to TRDJ1, with 13 bases fitting TRDD3. Assignment of the J gene here rests on matching the DNA to germline, because TCRdb gives none. Germline V lookup: CDR1 TSWWSYY, CDR2 QGS. After removal of 2 bases from V and 0 bases from J, the junction contained 27 bases not matched to a gene. The CDR3 spans 25 residues. This chain's CDR3 is CALGELPFTRTGGYVRRLYTDKLIF. CDR3 nucleotide sequence: TGTGCTCTTGGGGAATTACCTTTCACAAGGACTGGGGGATACGTGCGCCGACTGTACACCGATAAACTCATCTTT.

As to this clone: TCRdb pairs this DNA with a much larger clone's protein that differs at residue 6, likely a read error; the protein shown was translated from the DNA. The V gene is TRDV1, the J gene TRDJ1; 12 nucleotides agree with TRDD3. Here the J gene came from matching the DNA to germline, since TCRdb omits it. V lost 2 bases, J lost 0 bases, and 31 bases stayed unmatched. The CDR3 has 26 amino acids. CDR1 and CDR2 (germline): TSWWSYY, QGS. CDR3 residues: CALGEASPGQFLLGDTSPQYTDKLIF. As DNA, the CDR3 is TGTGCTCTTGGGGAAGCTAGCCCGGGCCAATTCCTGCTGGGGGATACGTCGCCCCAGTACACCGATAAACTCATCTTT.

The sample holds a few counts of this clone. This probably arose from a read error, given a far larger clone one base away. Other nucleotide sequences in the sample specify the same CDR3. V gene TRDV1 combines with J gene TRDJ1, with 12 positions matching TRDD3. Germline CDR1 and CDR2: TSWWSYY and QGS. This CDR3 region has 21 residues. As DNA, the CDR3 is TGCGCTCTTGGGGAATTCACGGCGGTACTGGGGGATACTGTCGTCATGGATAAACTCATCTTT. Protein product: CALGEFTAVLGDTVVMDKLIF.

This clone was recorded a few times. The protein in TCRdb stems from a much larger clone and differs at residue 12 from this DNA's translation, likely a read error; here the protein is translated from the DNA. The gene calls are TRDV2 and TRDJ1, with 13 positions matching TRDD3. The J gene comes from matching the DNA to germline here; TCRdb lacks it. Germline CDR1 reads GEAIGNYY; CDR2 reads EKD. CDR3 size: 16 residues. The CDR3 nucleotides read TGTGCCTGTTATCCCATACTGGGGGATACGACCGGTAAACTCATCTTT. Amino acids: CACYPILGDTTGKLIF.

This clone has a count of ten or more. Other DNA sequences in the sample encode the same CDR3. The genes are TRDV2 and TRDJ1; D uncertain. Trimming took off 0 bases at V and 0 bases at J, with 10 bases between the two ends. The CDR3 length is 15 residues. In germline, CDR1 is GEAIGNYY, CDR2 EKD. The CDR3: CACDTVGRYTDKLIF. In DNA, the CDR3 is TGTGCCTGTGACACCGTGGGACGTTACACCGATAAACTCATCTTT.

For this clone: With only one base between it and a far larger clone, this is likely a read error. Other DNA sequences in the sample encode the same CDR3. The V gene corresponds to TRDV2; no J gene was called; TRDD3, the table's D call, lacks a check against the DNA. The CDR3 covers 17 residues. The germline CDR1 and CDR2 sequences are GEAIGNYY and EKD. In DNA form, the CDR3 reads TGTGCCTGTGACACCGTGGGGTACGCGAGTAAGACCGATAAGCTCATCTTT. This codes for CACDTVGYASKTDKLIF.